Listed below are T cell receptor beta chains from one sample, sequenced in a study of shared T cell receptors in the human thymus. The method was immunoSEQ multiplex PCR; TCRdb's version includes in-frame clones alone and lacks a portion of them. The table includes 600,000 or so clones, over 75% detected once. This sample was also put to use in a study of human thymus T cells.

The sample consisted of thymocytes. These receptor sequences come from a boy in the first two years of life with a congenital heart defect. CDR3s include the opening cysteine and the closing phenylalanine or tryptophan. The order of the fields is J gene, D gene, V gene, clone size, CDR3 protein, CDR3 DNA. The D gene is left open where the match is weak. The size of a clone is reported for some rows only, either as once, few or many, or as a class for expanded clones.

TRBJ1-5,NA,TRBV7-8,NA,CASSLLGGRSNQPQHF,TGTGCCAGCAGCTTACTCGGGGGACGTAGCAATCAGCCCCAGCATTTT
TRBJ1-3,NA,TRBV10-3,NA,CAISVSIPRGSNFGDTIYF,TGTGCCATCAGTGTTTCGATCCCCAGGGGCTCTAACTTTGGAGACACCATATATTTT
TRBJ2-3,TRBD2,TRBV7-9,NA,CASSIFREGADTQYF,TGTGCCAGCAGCATTTTCCGGGAGGGCGCAGATACGCAGTATTTT
TRBJ2-2,TRBD2,TRBV7-9,NA,CASSLPAGGPAGELFF,TGTGCCAGCAGCCTCCCAGCGGGGGGGCCTGCCGGGGAGCTGTTTTTT
TRBJ2-7,NA,TRBV27,NA,CASSITGIYEQYF,TGTGCCAGCAGCATAACAGGGATCTACGAGCAGTACTTC
TRBJ1-1,NA,TRBV15,NA,CATSSQLPDGKNTEAFF,TGTGCCACCAGCAGCCAACTTCCGGACGGGAAGAACACTGAAGCTTTCTTT
TRBJ1-2,TRBD1,TRBV29-1,NA,CSAPLRPQGGNYGYTF,TGCAGCGCACCCTTGAGACCCCAGGGGGGCAACTATGGCTACACCTTC
TRBJ2-1,NA,TRBV11-3,NA,CASSTGMYNEQFF,TGTGCCAGCAGTACGGGGATGTACAATGAGCAGTTCTTC
TRBJ2-5,TRBD2,TRBV7-2,NA,CASSLRSSGRGVETQYF,TGTGCCAGCAGCTTAAGATCTAGCGGGAGGGGGGTAGAGACCCAGTACTTC
TRBJ1-5,TRBD1,TRBV7-6,once,CASSDRVNSNQPQHF,TGTGCCAGCAGCGACAGGGTAAATAGCAATCAGCCCCAGCATTTT
TRBJ1-1,NA,TRBV28,NA,CASSSSLPMEALLNTEAFF,TGTGCCAGCAGTTCCTCCCTACCAATGGAGGCTTTGCTGAACACTGAAGCTTTCTTT
TRBJ1-2,TRBD1,TRBV19,NA,CASSISTTGGGGYGYTF,TGTGCCAGTAGTATATCCACGACAGGGGGCGGAGGCTATGGCTACACCTTC
TRBJ1-1,NA,TRBV2,NA,CASSWGGMNTEAFF,TGTGCCAGCAGTTGGGGGGGAATGAACACTGAAGCTTTCTTT